This T cell receptor beta chain was observed in a study of CD8+ T cells in alopecia areata. Study observations and caveats: Many expanded lesional clones persisted during tofacitinib (in both scalp and blood).

RNA was extracted and reverse transcribed into cDNA as the sequencing template. This table comes from immunoSEQ multiplex PCR, and its TCRdb copy is limited to in-frame clones, with some not included. The sample consists of 150,000 to 200,000 clones, roughly 53% of them appearing once. As concerns this clone: The antigen is not known.

The treatment denotes: oral pan-JAK inhibitor, 5-10 mg twice daily. PBMCs yielded sorted CD4+ and CD8+ T cells. The V gene's germline CDR1 is SGHDT and CDR2 YYEEEE. With V trimmed by 3 bases and J by 3 bases, 6 bases remained unmatched. This CDR3 is built from 16 residues. This clonotype was sampled from a human donor with alopecia areata. This sample comprised CD8+ T cells sorted from blood, obtained at week 24, from a patient treated with tofacitinib. The chain uses TRBV5-6 and TRBJ2-3, with 11 nucleotides matching TRBD2. In nucleotides, the CDR3 is TGTGCCAGCAGCTCTATAGCGGGGGGGCTTACAGATACGCAGTATTTT. Its protein is CASSSIAGGLTDTQYF. Full variable domain (remainder filled in from reference TRBV5-6 and TRBJ2-3): DAGVTQSPTHLIKTRGQQVTLRCSPKSGHDTVSWYQQALGQGPQFIFQYYEEEERQRGNFPDRFSGHQFPNYSSELNVNALLLGDSALYLCASSSIAGGLTDTQYFGPGTRLTVL.